The present entry profiles one TCR beta chain with its context. What it recognizes is unknown. This record comes from a study of vaccination and CD4 T cells after COVID-19. Study-level findings and limits: Spike mono-reactive status applied to 304 of 307 vaccine-specific clones in convalescent patients. The study examined relatively few convalescent patients and included no early post-infection timepoints.

Treatment described: roughly 11-day PBMC culture with coronavirus spike peptide pools or control peptides (ViraFEST assay). After expanding antigen-specific T cells with peptide pools, ViraFEST sequenced their TCRs. Oncomine TCR Beta short-read sequencing was applied to DNA from cultured CD4+ T cells. TCRdb reprocessed the PCR reads via MiXCR and lists one record per CDR3 protein. The profile shows 15,000 to 18,000 distinct CDR3 sequences, approximately 58% of them singletons. The receptor comes from a human donor who had recovered from COVID-19. Sequencing was carried out using CD4+ T cells from blood, cultured in vitro.

The CDR3 coding sequence is TGCAGTGCTAGAGATGGGAGGGAAACAGATACGCAGTATTTT. Its protein product is CSARDGRETDTQYF. V is TRBV20-1 and J is TRBJ2-3, with 7 bases identical to TRBD2. The length of the CDR3 is 14 residues. V dropped 0 bases and J dropped 3; count of bases not matched to a gene: 3. The germline gives CDR1 DFQATT, CDR2 SNEGSKA (reference sequence).